The present T cell receptor (beta chain) was sequenced within a study of breast tumors, draining lymph nodes, adjacent tissues. TCRdb ran MiXCR on the multiplex PCR reads and lists one entry per CDR3 protein. The sample contains about 140,000 distinct CDR3 sequences, 30% to 35% of which appear only once. A remark on this clonotype: The antigen is not known. The junction differs from germline at one of its ends, possibly a read error.

Overall study findings and caveats: Tumors had less TCR diversity than lymph nodes, more than nontumor tissue.

Breast cancer patients provided tissue from their axillary draining lymph nodes. CDR1 and CDR2 (germline): MNHNS, SASEGT. The CDR3 has 12 residues. The specimen sequenced was axillary lymph node tissue. V is TRBV6-1 and J is TRBJ2-7, with a weak D call TRBD2 (6 bases). The receptor comes from a female donor with breast cancer. Some clones in this sample may be carry-over from other donors' samples. The CDR3 region is CASGASVYEQYF. CDR3 DNA sequence: TGTGCCAGCGGGGCTAGCGTCTACGAGCAGTACTTT.